Given below is one TCR beta chain in context. Its target is unknown. The sample originates from a study of OX40 agonist ivuxolimab in advanced cancers. About the study: Allowance was made for prior anti-PD-1, anti-PD-L1 or anti-CTLA-4 therapy, and roughly 40% had some. Whole-study findings and limits: Researchers report that CD8+ T cells had, on average, more expanded clones than CD4+. Among the least clonally expanded were partial responders at 0.1-3.0 mg/kg. Circulating CD4+ and CD8+ T cells showed clonal expansion by week 6 at 0.1 to 3.0 mg/kg.

The ends were cut back, 0 bases at V and 10 bases at J, with 16 bases in the middle. CDR3 size: 15 residues. The germline V gene encodes CDR1 SGHDN and CDR2 FVKESK. Profiling relied on immunoSEQ multiplex PCR, and the TCRdb table lists in-frame clones only, not all of them. The data show 45,000 to 55,000 clones, around 84% seen once. The chain carries TRBV14 and TRBJ2-1; D may be TRBD1 (5 bases). Source: CD4+ or CD8+ T cells sorted from blood, taken in a trial of the OX40 agonist ivuxolimab. This TCR derives from an adult with an advanced solid tumor such as melanoma, head and neck, liver or kidney cancer. The CDR3 nucleotides read TGTGCCAGCAGCCAAGATCCCCCAGGGATTAGCGAGCAGTTCTTC. Its protein product is CASSQDPPGISEQFF.